Listed here are 14 T cell receptor beta chains from one sample, sequenced in a study of response to subunit inactivated influenza vaccine. TCRdb used MiXCR to reprocess the RT-PCR reads, holding one entry per CDR3 protein. The sample carries around 650,000 distinct CDR3 sequences, about 15% recorded once. The input for sequencing was PBMCs from blood, taken less than 13 days after vaccination. These TCRs come from a man in his forties or fifties who received an inactivated influenza vaccine.

Only a few counts were recorded for this clonotype. The V and J genes are TRBV12-5 and TRBJ2-5; 14 bases agree with TRBD2. J gave up 3 bases and V 5 bases, and 5 bases lay outside the gene matches. Germline lookup yields CDR1 LGHNT and CDR2 FRNRAP. This CDR3 is 16 amino acids long. Here the CDR3 DNA reads TGTGCTAGTGGTGCCGGACTAGCGGGAGGTGAAGAGACCCAGTACTTC. It encodes CASGAGLAGGEETQYF.

This clonotype was detected only a few times. The J gene is TRBJ2-3, the V gene TRBV5-1; the D gene could be TRBD1 or TRBD2 (5 bases each). Germline V gene lookup returns CDR1 SGHRS and CDR2 YFSETQ. The CDR3 sequence is 17 residues long. V lost 0 bases and J 0 bases, leaving 14 bases between the germline ends. CDR3: CASSLVGTISSTDTQYF. The CDR3 region has the DNA TGCGCCAGCAGCTTGGTAGGGACCATCTCTAGCACAGATACGCAGTATTTT.

This clonotype has only a few counts. This chain joins TRBV21-1 and TRBJ2-7; the table names TRBD1, a call not compared with the DNA. TRBV21-1 counts as a pseudogene. This CDR3 has 17 residues. CDR3 protein: CASSNSGQDRFPYEQYF. The CDR3 nucleotides read TGTGCCAGCAGCAACTCAGGACAGGACCGATTTCCCTACGAGCAGTACTTC.

In DNA, the CDR3 is TGTGCCAGCAGCTTACTGGCGACAGACCCCTACGAGCAGTACTTC. Protein sequence: CASSLLATDPYEQYF. V gene TRBV7-2 combines with J gene TRBJ2-7; the D gene is possibly TRBD1 (5 bases). CDR1 SGHTA and CDR2 FQGNSA come from the germline V gene. The CDR3 covers 15 residues. Between the trimmed V and J ends, which lost 2 bases and 2 bases, there was a span of 13 bases.

This clonotype was detected a few times. The chain combines TRBV29-1 with TRBJ1-5; D is perhaps TRBD1 (5 bases). This CDR3 contains 13 residues. V shed 4 bases and J shed 7 bases, with 14 bases lying between them. CDR1 and CDR2 from the germline V gene are SQVTM and ANQGSEA. CDR3 sequence: CSVAAGTGQPQHF. Written as DNA, the CDR3 is TGCAGCGTTGCCGCAGGGACTGGGCAGCCCCAGCATTTT.

This clonotype came up many times. The chain recombines TRBV11-2 with TRBJ2-3, with 10 positions matching TRBD2. Looked up from germline, CDR1 is SGHAT and CDR2 is FQNNGV. V was clipped by 5 bases and J by 6 bases; unmatched bases: 8. This CDR3 contains 15 residues. CDR3 DNA sequence: TGTGCCAGCAGCGGGCTAGCGGGAGCATCCGATACGCAGTATTTT. It translates to CASSGLAGASDTQYF.

This clonotype was seen a few times. The J gene is TRBJ1-2, the V gene TRBV20-1, with D uncertain. V gave up 3 bases and J gave up 5 bases, with 13 bases separating them. CDR3 length: 13 residues. The germline gives CDR1 DFQATT, CDR2 SNEGSKA (reference sequence). The DNA for the CDR3 is TGCAGTGCTAGGGACTCTCGGGGTTATGGCTACACCTTC. Its protein is CSARDSRGYGYTF.

In this sample, this clonotype turned up a few times. This chain connects TRBV5-1 to TRBJ1-1; D unclear. Trimming stripped 5 bases from V and 3 bases from J, with 17 bases between. Germline values: CDR1 SGHRS, CDR2 YFSETQ. The CDR3 length is 15 residues. CDR3: CASSSASGGYTEAFF. The CDR3 nucleotides are TGCGCCAGCAGTTCGGCTAGCGGTGGGTACACTGAAGCTTTCTTT.

The chain employs TRBV7-8 and TRBJ2-3; 7 positions agree with TRBD2. There are 17 residues in the CDR3. Unmatched junction bases numbered 10, after V lost 2 bases and J lost 2 bases. From germline, CDR1 is SGHVS and CDR2 FQNEAQ. As DNA, the CDR3 is TGTGCCAGCAGCTTACCTCTTGGGGGGGGGGACACAGATACGCAGTATTTT. Its translation is CASSLPLGGGDTDTQYF.

This chain connects TRBV12-3 or TRBV12-4 to TRBJ1-1; D is perhaps TRBD1 (5 bases). CDR3 length: 13 residues. V shed 10 bases and J shed 1 base, with 13 bases lying between them. The CDR3 loop is CATSVGTNTEAFF. The CDR3 DNA follows: TGTGCCACATCGGTAGGGACGAACACTGAAGCTTTCTTT.

The V call is TRBV7-9, the J call TRBJ2-7; D tentatively fits TRBD1 or TRBD2 (6 bases each). V lost 5 bases and J 2 bases, leaving 13 bases between the germline ends. The germline gives CDR1 SEHNR, CDR2 FQNEAQ (reference sequence). The length of the CDR3 is 14 residues. The CDR3 sequence: CASSPRRGPYEQYF. The CDR3 DNA reads as TGTGCCAGCAGCCCTCGACGGGGGCCCTACGAGCAGTACTTC. The full variable domain, rest sourced from reference TRBV7-9 and TRBJ2-7, is DTGVSQNPRHKITKRGQNVTFRCDPISEHNRLYWYRQTLGQGPEFLTYFQNEAQLEKSRLLSDRFSAERPKGSFSTLEIQRTEQGDSAMYLCASSPRRGPYEQYFGPGTRLTVT.

This clonotype was counted ten times or more. V gene TRBV12-3 or TRBV12-4 combines with J gene TRBJ2-2; either TRBD1 or TRBD2 may supply D (5 bases each). V dropped 7 bases and J dropped 6 bases, with 9 bases sitting between them. The CDR3 has 12 amino acids. The CDR3 sequence is CASNQGPGELFF. As DNA, the CDR3 is TGTGCCAGCAACCAGGGACCCGGGGAGCTGTTTTTT.

This clonotype was found a few times. J is TRBJ1-2 and V is TRBV18; D not certain. CDR3 length: 14 residues. Deletions cut 3 bases from V and 1 base from J, with 9 bases between. Germline lookup yields CDR1 KGHSH and CDR2 LQKENI. The CDR3 DNA follows: TGTGCCAGCTCACCCCGGAGCATTAACTATGGCTACACCTTC. This codes for CASSPRSINYGYTF.

The chain is built from TRBV5-1 and TRBJ2-7; D tentatively fits TRBD1 or TRBD2 (5 bases each). This CDR3 has 15 residues. V was cut by 1 base and J by 0 bases, with 11 bases left in between. The germline CDR1 and CDR2 sequences are SGHRS and YFSETQ. The DNA of the CDR3 is TGCGCCAGCAGCTTGACCGGGGCTAGCTCCTACGAGCAGTACTTC. This codes for CASSLTGASSYEQYF.